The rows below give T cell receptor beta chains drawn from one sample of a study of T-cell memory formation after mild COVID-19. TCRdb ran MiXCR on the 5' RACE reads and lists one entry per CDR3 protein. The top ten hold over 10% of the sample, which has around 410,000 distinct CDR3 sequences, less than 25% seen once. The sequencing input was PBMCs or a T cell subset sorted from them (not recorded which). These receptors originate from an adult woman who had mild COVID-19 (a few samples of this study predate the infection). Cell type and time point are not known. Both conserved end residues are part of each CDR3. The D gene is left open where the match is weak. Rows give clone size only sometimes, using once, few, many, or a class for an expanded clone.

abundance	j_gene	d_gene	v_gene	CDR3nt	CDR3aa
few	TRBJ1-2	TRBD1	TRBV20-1	TGCAGTGCTCTGAGGAGGGGGACAGAGGGCTTCCCCAACCGGGGCTACACCTTC	CSALRRGTEGFPNRGYTF
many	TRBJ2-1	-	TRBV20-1	TGCAGTGCTAGAGACGGGGCGAAAGGGCTATCCAATGAGCAGTTCTTC	CSARDGAKGLSNEQFF
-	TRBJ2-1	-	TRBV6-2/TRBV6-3	TGTGCCAGCACCCCCTCGGGGCGGGACCACAATGAGCAGTTCTTC	CASTPSGRDHNEQFF
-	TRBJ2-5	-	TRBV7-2	TGTGCCAGCAGCTTTCAAGGGGAGACCCAGTACTTC	CASSFQGETQYF
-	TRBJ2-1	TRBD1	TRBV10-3	TGTGCCATCAGTGACAAGGCAGGGGGCTCGGAGGATGAGCAGTTCTTC	CAISDKAGGSEDEQFF
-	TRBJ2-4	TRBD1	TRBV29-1	TGCAGCGCCCGCGGACAGGCCATAGCCAAAAACATTCAGTACTTC	CSARGQAIAKNIQYF
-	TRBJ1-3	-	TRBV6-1	TGTGCCAGCAGTGAAGGTCGGGGGAGGAACACCATATATTTT	CASSEGRGRNTIYF
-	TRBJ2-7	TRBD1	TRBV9	TGTGCCAGCAGCGTATCCGGACAGGGCCCCTACGAGCAGTACTTC	CASSVSGQGPYEQYF
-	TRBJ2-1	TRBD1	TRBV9	TGTGCCAGCAGCGTGGACAGGGATGAGCAGTTCTTC	CASSVDRDEQFF
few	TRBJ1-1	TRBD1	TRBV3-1	TGTGCCAGCAGCCAACCGACAGGGATGAACACTGAAGCTTTCTTT	CASSQPTGMNTEAFF
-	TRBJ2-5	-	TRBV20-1	TGCAGTGCTTTCTCGGTTGGAGAGACCCAGTACTTC	CSAFSVGETQYF
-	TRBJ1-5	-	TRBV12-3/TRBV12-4	TGTGCCAGCAGTTTGTCGGGACGGAAGTATCAGCCCCAGCATTTT	CASSLSGRKYQPQHF
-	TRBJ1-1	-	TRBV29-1	TGCAGCGTTGAAAAGACCCCGAACACTGAAGCTTTCTTT	CSVEKTPNTEAFF
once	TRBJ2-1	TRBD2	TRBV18	TGTGCCAGCTCACCCGGGACTAGCGCCCCCAGCTCCTACAATGAGCAGTTCTTC	CASSPGTSAPSSYNEQFF
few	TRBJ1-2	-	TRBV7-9	TGTGCCAGCAGCCCTTTCGACTCGGCGGGCTACACCTTC	CASSPFDSAGYTF
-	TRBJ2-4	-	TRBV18	TGTGCCAGCTCCCCCGACAGGCCCCTTCAGTACTTC	CASSPDRPLQYF
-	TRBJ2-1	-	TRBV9	TGTGCCAGCAGCGCAGCTCACACAGAAAATGAGCAGTTCTTC	CASSAAHTENEQFF
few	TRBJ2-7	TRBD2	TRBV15	TGTGCCACCAGCAAGCGACTAGCGGGAGAAGGATACGAGCAGTACTTC	CATSKRLAGEGYEQYF
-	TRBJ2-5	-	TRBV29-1	TGCAGCGTAAGTACCGGGACCGAGGAGACCCAGTACTTC	CSVSTGTEETQYF
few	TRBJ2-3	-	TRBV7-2	TGTGCCAGCAGCTTAGAGGCTCAAAGCACAGATACGCAGTATTTT	CASSLEAQSTDTQYF
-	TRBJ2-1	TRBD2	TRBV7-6	TGTGCCAGCAGCTTAGAAGGGACTAGCGGAGGGTCCTACAATGAGCAGTTCTTC	CASSLEGTSGGSYNEQFF
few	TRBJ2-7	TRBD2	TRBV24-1	TGTGCCACCAGTGATGCGGGACTAGCGGGAGGAGAGCAGTACTTC	CATSDAGLAGGEQYF
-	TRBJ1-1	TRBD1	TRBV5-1	TGCGCCAGCAGTTGGCCCAGGGGGCAGGTGAACACTGAAGCTTTCTTT	CASSWPRGQVNTEAFF
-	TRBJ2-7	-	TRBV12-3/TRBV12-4	TGTGCCAGCAGTTTAGTTCTAGGGAGTGAGCAGTACTTC	CASSLVLGSEQYF
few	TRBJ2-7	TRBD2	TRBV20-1	TGCAGTGCTAAATGGACTAGCGGGGCCTACGAGCAGTACTTC	CSAKWTSGAYEQYF
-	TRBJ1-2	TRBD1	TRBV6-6	TGTGCCAGCACCAAGGGACAGGGGAACTATGGCTACACCTTC	CASTKGQGNYGYTF
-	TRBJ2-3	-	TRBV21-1	TGTGCCAGCAGCAAAGTAACTCCCGGGACTAACGGCACAGATACGCAGTATTTT	CASSKVTPGTNGTDTQYF
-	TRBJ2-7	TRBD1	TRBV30	TGTGCCTGGAGTCCCGCCTATATAGGGACAGGCACCTACGAGCAGTACTTC	CAWSPAYIGTGTYEQYF
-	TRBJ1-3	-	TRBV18	TGTGCCAGCTCACGGAGACAGGCCGACTCTGGAAACACCATATATTTT	CASSRRQADSGNTIYF
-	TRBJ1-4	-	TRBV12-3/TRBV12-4	TGTGCCAGCACCATCGGGGGCCTTAATGAAAAACTGTTTTTT	CASTIGGLNEKLFF
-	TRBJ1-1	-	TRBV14	TGTGCCAGCAGCCAATTCGGAGGAGGGAAAGCTTTCTTT	CASSQFGGGKAFF
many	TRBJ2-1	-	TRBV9	TGTGCCAGCAGCCCTTCGGACTGGAAGGATGAGCAGTTCTTC	CASSPSDWKDEQFF
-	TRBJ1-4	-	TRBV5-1	TGCGCCAGCAGCTTGGAGGTCAGGGCCGGGGATGAAAAACTGTTTTTT	CASSLEVRAGDEKLFF
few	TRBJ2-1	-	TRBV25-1	TGTGCCAGCAGTGGCTTACGGGGAAATGAGCAGTTCTTC	CASSGLRGNEQFF
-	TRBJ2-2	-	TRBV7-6	TGTGCCAGCAGCCTCCTCTCATATTCCGGGGAGCTGTTTTTT	CASSLLSYSGELFF
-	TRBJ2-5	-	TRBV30	TGTGCCTGGAGTGCCTCGACAGAGACCCAGTACTTC	CAWSASTETQYF
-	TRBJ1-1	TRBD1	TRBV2	TGTGCCAGCAGGGACAGGGGAGGTGAAGCTTTCTTT	CASRDRGGEAFF
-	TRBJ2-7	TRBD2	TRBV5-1	TGCGCCAGCAGCTTGGTCACTAGCGGGCTTTACGAGCAGTACTTC	CASSLVTSGLYEQYF
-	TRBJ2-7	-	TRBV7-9	TGTGCCAGCAGCCCTACAGGGCGCTCCTACGAGCAGTACTTC	CASSPTGRSYEQYF
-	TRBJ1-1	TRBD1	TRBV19	TGTGCCAGTAGTATAGTGGGACAGGGAGGTACTGAAGCTTTCTTT	CASSIVGQGGTEAFF
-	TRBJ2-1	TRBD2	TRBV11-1	TGTGCCAGCAGCTCCGCTGGGGGGGTTAATGAGCAGTTCTTC	CASSSAGGVNEQFF
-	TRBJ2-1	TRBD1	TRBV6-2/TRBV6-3	TGTGCCAGCAGCCCGGGACAGGGGCCTCACAATGAGCAGTTCTTC	CASSPGQGPHNEQFF
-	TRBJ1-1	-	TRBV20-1	TGCAGTGCTAGATTTGCCAGGGGCATAATGAACACTGAAGCTTTCTTT	CSARFARGIMNTEAFF
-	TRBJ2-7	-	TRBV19	TGTGCCAGTAGTATTAACCTCCCGGGCACCTACGAGCAGTACTTC	CASSINLPGTYEQYF
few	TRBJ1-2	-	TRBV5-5	TGTGCCAGCAACCAAGAGCGATTTAACTATGGCTACACCTTC	CASNQERFNYGYTF
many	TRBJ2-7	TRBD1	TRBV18	TGTGCCAGCTCACTACGACAGGGGGCCTACGAGCAGTACTTC	CASSLRQGAYEQYF
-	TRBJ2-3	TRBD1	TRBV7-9	TGTGCCAGCAGCTCCTACCGGGACAGAAGTAATACGCAGTATTTT	CASSSYRDRSNTQYF
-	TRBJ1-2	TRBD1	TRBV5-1	TGCGCCAGCAGCTTAAGTTCAGGGGGCAACCTGAACTATGGCTACACCTTC	CASSLSSGGNLNYGYTF